This T cell receptor beta chain originates from a study of shared clonotypes between healthy human individuals. CDR1 and CDR2 from the germline V gene are SGHAT and FQNNGV. V lost 6 bases and J lost 0, with 11 bases in between. CDR3 size: 14 residues. Everyone who donated was a Caucasian adult who lived in Nashville, Tennessee. The assay was run at deep level. Here immunoSEQ multiplex PCR was the method, and the copy in TCRdb shows in-frame clones only, minus some. The data show around 1.6 million clones, nearly 99% seen once. For this clone: Its antigen is undetermined.

Findings and limits, study-wide: Naive subsets generally exceeded memory subsets in estimated richness. With four donors compared, around 5% of naive CD4 clonotypes were shared.

What was sequenced was naive CD4+ T cells sorted from blood. The subset is: CD45RA+ positively selected. The TCR sequence derives from a man aged 25 to 40 in good health. The chain has TRBV11-2 and TRBJ1-1; a possible D gene is TRBD1 (5 bases). DNA of the CDR3: TGTGCCAGCAGACAGTGGGGCATGAACACTGAAGCTTTCTTT. It translates to CASRQWGMNTEAFF.